The 18 T cell receptor beta chains below were found in one sample sequenced in a study of long-term antiretroviral therapy in people with HIV (dated by TCRdb to about 2022). The immunoSEQ hsTCRB v3.0 assay was used at survey level resolution to sequence the TRB variable region. Sourced from immuneACCESS, this table was stored by TCRdb with only in-frame sequences that have V and J called. A share of the clones is absent; for the studies checked, an unresolved V gene accounts for under half, and the remainder has no known explanation. The sample includes 6,000 to 8,500 clones, with roughly 70% observed a single time. The leading ten clones occupy under 10% of the sample. Sequenced here: unsorted PBMCs, sampled 0.1 years before starting antiretroviral therapy. These receptor sequences come from a man younger than 35 with HIV.

The chain recombines TRBV18 with TRBJ1-4, with D maybe TRBD1 (6 bases). V was trimmed by 2 bases and J by 6 bases, leaving 10 bases between them. Germline loops: CDR1 KGHSH, CDR2 LQKENI. The CDR3 consists of 14 residues. CDR3 nucleotide sequence: TGTGCCAGCTCACCATTCAAGGGGGATGAAAAACTGTTTTTT. It codes for CASSPFKGDEKLFF.

This chain connects TRBV28 to TRBJ2-6, with D possibly being TRBD1 (5 bases). The germline V gene has CDR1 MDHEN and CDR2 SYDVKM. The CDR3 length is 16 residues. Trimming removed 0 bases at V and 4 bases at J, with 10 bases between. CDR3 in DNA: TGTGCCAGCAGTTTATGGTCTGGGGCCGGGGCCAACGTCCTGACTTTC. It encodes CASSLWSGAGANVLTF. The full variable domain, completed using reference TRBV28 and TRBJ2-6, is DVKVTQSSRYLVKRTGEKVFLECVQDMDHENMFWYRQDPGLGLRLIYFSYDVKMKEKGDIPEGYSVSREKKERFSLILESASTNQTSMYLCASSLWSGAGANVLTFGAGSRLTVL.

This clone was counted between two and nine times. The V gene is TRBV7-3, the J gene TRBJ2-1, with TRBD2 matching over 10 bases. This CDR3 comprises 16 residues. V trimming: 0 bases; J trimming: 6 bases; junction bases outside the gene matches: 5. Germline V lookup: CDR1 SGHTA, CDR2 FQGTGA. CDR3 sequence: CASSLTLLAGLNEQFF. The DNA of the CDR3 is TGTGCCAGCAGCTTAACCCTACTAGCGGGGCTCAATGAGCAGTTCTTC.

The chain has TRBV28 and TRBJ2-5; possibly TRBD1 for D (5 bases). V was clipped by 7 bases and J by 2 bases, with 8 bases between them. Germline CDR1 is MDHEN and CDR2 is SYDVKM. The CDR3 consists of 12 residues. CDR3 coding DNA: TGTGCCAGCAACAGGATTCAAGAGACCCAGTACTTC. Its protein product is CASNRIQETQYF.

This sequence joins TRBV2 and TRBJ1-1; unclear D gene. Trimming cost V 4 bases and J 0 bases, with 18 bases left between them. Germline-derived CDR1 and CDR2 are SNHLY and FYNNEI. The length of the CDR3 is 17 residues. The CDR3 DNA reads TGTGCCAGCAGTGGGACCTTAGGGCAAACCATGAACACTGAAGCTTTCTTT. This encodes CASSGTLGQTMNTEAFF.

The V and J genes are TRBV5-4 and TRBJ2-3, with TRBD1 matching over 9 bases. V was clipped by 4 bases and J by 5 bases; unmatched bases: 11. The CDR3 extends over 16 amino acids. Germline V CDR1 and CDR2: SGHNT, YYREEE (reference sequence). In DNA form, the CDR3 reads TGTGCCAGCAGCGCCAACGACAGGGGGGGAGGAGATACGCAGTATTTT. Amino acid sequence: CASSANDRGGGDTQYF.

This chain joins TRBV4-1 and TRBJ1-5; D gene unclear. V was cut by 1 base and J by 7 bases, with 17 bases left in between. Germline-derived CDR1 and CDR2 are MGHRA and YSYEKL. This CDR3 comprises 16 residues. This CDR3 is CASSQGEDAGWQPQHF. CDR3 DNA: TGCGCCAGCAGCCAAGGCGAGGACGCCGGGTGGCAGCCCCAGCATTTT.

CDR3 in amino acids: CASTPGGHGYTF. CDR3 nucleotides: TGTGCCAGCACCCCGGGGGGGCATGGCTACACCTTC. The chain couples TRBV5-5 to TRBJ1-2, with D perhaps matching TRBD1 (6 bases). The ends were cut back, 6 bases at V and 6 bases at J, with 12 bases in the middle. This CDR3 spans 12 amino acids. Looked up from germline, CDR1 is SGHKS and CDR2 is YYEKEE (reference sequence).

V and J are TRBV4-1 and TRBJ1-1; no firm D call. This CDR3 spans 14 amino acids. V was cut by 1 base and J by 3 bases, with 9 bases left in between. Germline loops: CDR1 MGHRA, CDR2 YSYEKL. The CDR3 coding sequence is TGCGCCAGCAGCCAAGTAGCCCGAGACACTGAAGCTTTCTTT. This codes for CASSQVARDTEAFF.

The rearrangement uses TRBV19 and TRBJ1-1, with D perhaps TRBD1 (5 bases). With 4 bases removed from V and 3 bases from J, the gap between germline ends came to 12 bases. The CDR3 is made up of 14 amino acids. Germline CDR1 is LNHDA and CDR2 is SQIVND (reference sequence). CDR3 DNA sequence: TGTGCCAGTAGTACCGACAGAAGATACACTGAAGCTTTCTTT. As protein: CASSTDRRYTEAFF.

The table lists this clone with a count of one. J is TRBJ2-3 and V is TRBV2; 11 bases are shared with TRBD2. The V and J ends lost 6 bases and 1 base, in that order; junction bases with no gene match: 3. CDR3 length equals 15 residues. The germline V gene has CDR1 SNHLY and CDR2 FYNNEI. CDR3 region: CASSWTSGRTDTQYF. As DNA, the CDR3 is TGTGCCAGCAGCTGGACTAGCGGGCGCACAGATACGCAGTATTTT.

The V call is TRBV7-9, the J call TRBJ2-7; D gene unclear. CDR1 is SEHNR, CDR2 FQNEAQ, per germline (reference sequence). CDR3 length equals 12 residues. V lost 5 bases, J lost 2 bases, and 7 bases lay in between. This chain's CDR3 is CASSLKAYEQYV. In DNA form, the CDR3 reads TGTGCCAGCAGCCTCAAAGCCTACGAGCAGTACGTC.

This clone appeared once. This chain joins TRBV28 and TRBJ1-5; unclear D gene. V lost 6 bases to trimming and J lost 0 bases, with 6 bases between them. The germline gives CDR1 MDHEN, CDR2 SYDVKM. CDR3 length: 13 amino acids. Here the CDR3 reads CASRGSSNQPQHF. CDR3 nucleotide sequence: TGTGCCAGCAGAGGGTCTAGCAATCAGCCCCAGCATTTT.

The V and J genes are TRBV19 and TRBJ1-5; D gene unclear. With 11 bases removed from V and 3 bases from J, the gap between germline ends came to 8 bases. The CDR3 contains 11 residues. In germline, CDR1 is LNHDA, CDR2 SQIVND (reference sequence). CDR3 bases: TGTGCCGGGTCCTTCAATCAGCCCCAGCATTTT. Residues: CAGSFNQPQHF.

V and J are TRBV28 and TRBJ2-7; TRBD1 aligns across 9 bases. CDR3 length: 14 amino acids. Germline V gene data show CDR1 as MDHEN and CDR2 as SYDVKM. V was clipped by 2 bases and J by 6 bases; unmatched bases: 5. The CDR3 region is CASSLGTGKGEQYV. The CDR3 region has the DNA TGTGCCAGCAGTTTAGGGACAGGGAAAGGCGAGCAGTACGTC.

V usage is TRBV6-1 and J usage is TRBJ2-7; D is perhaps TRBD1 or TRBD2 (6 bases each). CDR1 is MNHNS, CDR2 SASEGT, per germline. V lost 3 bases to trimming and J lost 6 bases, with 24 bases between them. The CDR3 covers 17 residues. CDR3 nucleotide sequence: TGTGCCAGCAGTGACCTCCCGCAGGGTCTAGGGGGGTCCGAGCAGTACGTC. It specifies CASSDLPQGLGGSEQYV.

V is TRBV28 and J is TRBJ1-1; D possibly corresponds to TRBD1 (6 bases). Germline V gene lookup returns CDR1 MDHEN and CDR2 SYDVKM. The CDR3 is 16 residues long. Trimming removed 5 bases at V and 0 bases at J, with 16 bases between. CDR3 sequence: CASSKGGGGMNTEAFF. In nucleotides, the CDR3 is TGTGCCAGCAGTAAGGGGGGCGGCGGGATGAACACTGAAGCTTTCTTT.

The chain recombines TRBV5-1 with TRBJ1-6; no definite D call. V was shortened by 4 bases and J by 6 bases, with 11 bases between the two germline ends. This CDR3 region has 14 residues. CDR1 and CDR2 from the germline V gene are SGHRS and YFSETQ. In DNA form, the CDR3 reads TGCGCCAGCAGCCCGGATCAGATTAATTCACCCCTCCACTTT. This sequence encodes CASSPDQINSPLHF.